These 27 T cell receptor beta chains originate from one sample sequenced in a study of blood T cell repertoires in COVID-19. Sequencing was performed with immunoSEQ multiplex PCR; in TCRdb, only in-frame clones are kept and a portion is missing. The sample carries roughly 270,000 clones, nearly 90% recorded once. Sequencing input: peripheral blood. These receptors all stem from a man between 18 and 29 years old with active or convalescent COVID-19.

The chain recombines TRBV5-1 with TRBJ1-2; D uncertain. The CDR3 runs 15 residues. Trimming removed 4 bases from V and 3 bases from J, with 16 bases in between. Germline CDR1 and CDR2: SGHRS and YFSETQ. CDR3 coding DNA: TGCGCCAGCAGCGTAGCAGAACCCATATACTATGGCTACACCTTC. Its protein product is CASSVAEPIYYGYTF.

CDR3 sequence (DNA): TGTGCCAGCAGTTACTCATGGGGGGTTGGAAATCAGCCCCAGCATTTT. It is translated as CASSYSWGVGNQPQHF. The V gene is TRBV6-5, the J gene TRBJ1-5; D possibly corresponds to TRBD1 (5 bases). The CDR3 runs 16 residues. Trimming took 0 bases from V and 4 from J, leaving 13 bases between them. Germline CDR1 MNHEY, CDR2 SVGAGI.

The chain carries TRBV12-5 and TRBJ2-7; 11 positions agree with TRBD1. Germline CDR1 and CDR2: LGHNT and FRNRAP. V lost 5 bases to trimming and J lost 3 bases; unmatched junction nucleotides: 9. The CDR3 is 16 residues long. The CDR3 here is CASGPGTGGINYEQYF. The CDR3 nucleotides are TGTGCTAGTGGTCCCGGGACAGGGGGAATTAACTACGAGCAGTACTTC.

This clone has just a few counts. J is TRBJ2-7 and V is TRBV2, with D possibly TRBD2 on 5 matching bases. This CDR3 comprises 15 residues. Trimming pared 2 bases from V and 5 bases from J, leaving 16 bases between. From germline, CDR1 is SNHLY and CDR2 FYNNEI. CDR3 residues: CASSERPADSHEQYF. The CDR3 DNA is TGTGCCAGCAGTGAACGGCCAGCGGATTCCCACGAGCAGTACTTC.

This clone turned up a few times. This sequence joins TRBV10-3 and TRBJ1-1; D unclear. The CDR3 has 14 residues. Germline values: CDR1 ENHRY, CDR2 SYGVKD. V shed 6 bases and J shed 1 base, with 12 bases lying between them. The CDR3 here is CAIRVGTGNTEAFF. In nucleotides, the CDR3 is TGTGCCATCAGAGTAGGAACGGGGAACACTGAAGCTTTCTTT.

This clone was detected ten times or more. The genes are TRBV6-1 and TRBJ2-3; D gene ambiguous. Trimming took 0 bases from V and 3 from J, leaving 4 bases between them. The germline V gene encodes CDR1 MNHNS and CDR2 SASEGT. The CDR3 loop spans 13 amino acids. The DNA for the CDR3 is TGTGCCAGCAGTGAAGCGCGTACAGATACGCAGTATTTT. Protein: CASSEARTDTQYF.

The chain employs TRBV2 and TRBJ2-3, with a possible D match to TRBD1 (5 bases). CDR1 is SNHLY, CDR2 FYNNEI, per germline. With 3 bases removed from V and 3 bases from J, the gap between germline ends came to 13 bases. This CDR3 spans 15 amino acids. The CDR3 coding sequence is TGTGCCAGCAGTGAGGTCGGCGCAGGGACAGATACGCAGTATTTT. It is translated as CASSEVGAGTDTQYF. The full variable domain, its missing parts supplied by reference TRBV2 and TRBJ2-3, is EPEVTQTPSHQVTQMGQEVILRCVPISNHLYFYWYRQILGQKVEFLVSFYNNEISEKSEIFDDQFSVERPDGSNFTLKIRSTKLEDSAMYFCASSEVGAGTDTQYFGPGTRLTVL.

The gene calls are TRBV7-2 and TRBJ2-7, with TRBD1 matching over 9 bases. V was pared by 4 bases and J by 2 bases, with 6 bases of the junction left unmatched. CDR1 is SGHTA and CDR2 is FQGNSA in the germline V gene. CDR3 size: 15 residues. The CDR3 region has the DNA TGTGCCAGCAGCTCGTGGACAGGGGACGCCTACGAGCAGTACTTC. Translation: CASSSWTGDAYEQYF.

The chain recombines TRBV12-5 with TRBJ2-3, with a tentative D call TRBD2 (5 bases). This CDR3 region has 15 residues. V gave up 3 bases and J gave up 4 bases, with 14 bases separating them. The germline CDR1 and CDR2 sequences are LGHNT and FRNRAP. The CDR3 nucleotides read TGTGCTAGTGGTTTCGGGGTCCCCCAATCAGATACGCAGTATTTT. This sequence encodes CASGFGVPQSDTQYF.

The chain combines TRBV27 with TRBJ2-3, with D tentatively TRBD1 (6 bases). CDR1 is MNHEY, CDR2 SMNVEV, per germline (reference sequence). V lost 6 bases to trimming and J lost 4 bases, with 11 bases between them. This CDR3 has 13 amino acids. The chain's CDR3 is CASRQGGADTQYF. For the CDR3, the DNA is TGTGCCAGCAGGCAAGGGGGTGCAGATACGCAGTATTTT.

This clone was recorded once. This rearrangement joins TRBV4-3 to TRBJ1-5; the D is unclear. V lost 0 bases to trimming and J lost 0 bases, with 21 bases between them. The CDR3 spans 20 residues. Germline V CDR1 and CDR2: LGHNA, YSLEER. CDR3 region: CASSQDAESGPCFSNQPQHF. The CDR3 coding sequence is TGCGCCAGCAGCCAAGATGCCGAATCCGGTCCCTGTTTTAGCAATCAGCCCCAGCATTTT.

The chain combines TRBV2 with TRBJ1-5; D might be TRBD1 (5 bases). The V gene's germline CDR1 is SNHLY and CDR2 FYNNEI. V lost 2 bases and J 6 bases, leaving 14 bases between the germline ends. The CDR3 has 15 amino acids. In DNA form, the CDR3 reads TGTGCCAGCAGTGAACGAAGAGCGGGGCTTCAGCCCCAGCATTTT. Encoded protein: CASSERRAGLQPQHF.

This clone was observed once. V and J are TRBV27 and TRBJ2-7, with D perhaps matching TRBD1 (6 bases). Trimming pared 4 bases from V and 6 bases from J, leaving 13 bases between. CDR3 length equals 13 residues. From germline, CDR1 is MNHEY and CDR2 SMNVEV (reference sequence). CDR3 bases: TGTGCCAGCAGTTCACAGGGAGTCGGCGAGCAGTACTTC. Protein product: CASSSQGVGEQYF.

The chain carries TRBV7-6 and TRBJ1-4; 9 bases agree with TRBD1. Germline-derived CDR1 and CDR2 are SGHVS and FNYEAQ. The ends lost 5 bases at V and 3 bases at J; junction bases unmatched: 13. This CDR3 comprises 18 residues. The CDR3: CASSPGTGREAPNEKLFF. The CDR3 DNA reads as TGTGCCAGCAGCCCAGGGACAGGGAGAGAGGCCCCTAATGAAAAACTGTTTTTT.

The J gene is TRBJ1-1, the V gene TRBV11-2; tentatively, D is TRBD1 (6 bases). The CDR3 runs 15 residues. V lost 5 bases and J 7 bases, leaving 20 bases between the germline ends. CDR1 SGHAT and CDR2 FQNNGV come from the germline V gene. CDR3 residues: CASSTPRGAGIEAFF. CDR3 bases: TGTGCCAGCAGCACCCCCCGGGGGGCGGGTATTGAAGCTTTCTTT.

J is TRBJ2-2 and V is TRBV6-2 or TRBV6-3; 11 nucleotides match TRBD2. There are 15 residues in the CDR3. Trimming cost V 5 bases and J 4 bases; bases outside gene matches: 3. Germline CDR1 reads MNHEY; CDR2 reads SVGEGT. In DNA form, the CDR3 reads TGTGCCAGCAGTCCACTAGCGGGGGCCACCGGGGAGCTGTTTTTT. This sequence encodes CASSPLAGATGELFF.

V is TRBV20-1 and J is TRBJ2-4, with D hard to call. CDR1 is DFQATT, CDR2 SNEGSKA, per germline (reference sequence). The V and J ends lost 4 bases and 7 bases respectively, with 8 bases between them. The CDR3 sequence is 11 residues long. As DNA, the CDR3 is TGCAGTGCTATAGGAGAGAACATTCAGTACTTC. It specifies CSAIGENIQYF.

V and J are TRBV5-1 and TRBJ1-3; 9 positions match TRBD1. Trimming cost V 0 bases and J 3 bases; bases outside gene matches: 1. The CDR3 consists of 15 residues. Germline assignment: CDR1 SGHRS and CDR2 YFSETQ. CDR3 nucleotides: TGCGCCAGCAGCTTGGGGGACAGGGTTGGAAACACCATATATTTT. This codes for CASSLGDRVGNTIYF.

CDR3 in DNA: TGTGCCAGCACGAAATTAGCGGGTCCCACAGATACGCAGTATTTT. It encodes CASTKLAGPTDTQYF. The chain couples TRBV2 to TRBJ2-3; TRBD2 matches at 7 bases. The ends lost 7 bases at V and 2 bases at J; junction bases unmatched: 9. CDR3 size: 15 residues. CDR1 is SNHLY and CDR2 is FYNNEI in the germline V gene.

The chain uses TRBV21-1 and TRBJ1-1. TRBV21-1 is classified as a pseudogene. The CDR3 extends over 14 amino acids. The CDR3 region is CASNKGGAETEAFF. DNA of the CDR3: TGTGCCAGTAACAAGGGAGGGGCGGAAACTGAAGCTTTCTTT.

This rearrangement joins TRBV3-1 (or the pseudogene TRBV3-2) to TRBJ1-6; the D is unclear. The CDR3 is 15 residues long. Germline CDR1 is LGHDT and CDR2 is YNNKEL (reference sequence). The germline V and J ends were trimmed by 0 bases and 9 bases, with 12 bases remaining between them. This CDR3 reads CASSQESRVSSPLHF. As DNA, the CDR3 is TGTGCCAGCAGCCAAGAGTCTAGAGTTTCTTCACCCCTCCACTTT.

V gene TRBV4-3 combines with J gene TRBJ2-2; possible D gene TRBD1, 5 bases. Germline V gene lookup returns CDR1 LGHNA and CDR2 YSLEER. The V end was cut by 5 bases, the J end by 2 bases, with 9 bases between. The CDR3 spans 14 residues. The CDR3 sequence: CASSVQDNTGELFF. CDR3 DNA sequence: TGCGCCAGCAGCGTACAGGATAACACCGGGGAGCTGTTTTTT.

The chain has TRBV20-1 and TRBJ1-5; 9 nucleotides align to TRBD1. CDR3 length: 15 amino acids. CDR1 is DFQATT and CDR2 is SNEGSKA in the germline V gene (reference sequence). Unmatched junction bases numbered 9, after V lost 3 bases and J lost 6 bases. The CDR3 region is CSASYGQGRSQPQHF. Here the CDR3 DNA reads TGCAGTGCTAGTTACGGACAGGGGAGAAGTCAGCCCCAGCATTTT.

This chain links TRBV3-1 (or the pseudogene TRBV3-2) with TRBJ1-4; 7 bases map to TRBD1. From germline, CDR1 is LGHDT and CDR2 YNNKEL (reference sequence). This CDR3 spans 15 amino acids. The trim removed 4 bases at V and 8 bases at J, leaving 10 bases unmatched. The CDR3 DNA follows: TGTGCCAGCAGCCTTCGGACAGGAATCGGGGAAAAACTGTTTTTT. Protein sequence: CASSLRTGIGEKLFF.

The rearrangement links TRBV20-1 to TRBJ2-5, with D perhaps matching TRBD1 (6 bases). The ends were cut back, 3 bases at V and 2 bases at J, with 22 bases in the middle. The CDR3 runs to 17 residues. The germline V gene encodes CDR1 DFQATT and CDR2 SNEGSKA (reference sequence). CDR3 DNA sequence: TGCAGTGCTAGTCCCAGGTTTAGCAGGGGCGTTCAAGAGACCCAGTACTTC. Protein sequence: CSASPRFSRGVQETQYF.

DNA for the CDR3: TGCGCCAGCAGCCCAGGACAGCCCGAGTATGGGCCCCAGCATTTT. It yields the protein CASSPGQPEYGPQHF. The chain combines TRBV5-1 with TRBJ1-5, with D maybe TRBD1 (6 bases). Trimming pared 4 bases from V and 9 bases from J, leaving 20 bases between. In germline, CDR1 is SGHRS, CDR2 YFSETQ. CDR3 size: 15 residues.

The J gene is TRBJ1-2, the V gene TRBV20-1, with unresolved D. The CDR3 consists of 11 residues. V was cut by 8 bases and J by 5 bases, with 12 bases left in between. Germline CDR1 DFQATT, CDR2 SNEGSKA (reference sequence). The CDR3 coding sequence is TGCAGTCCCCGGTCGGAGTATGGCTACACCTTC. Translation: CSPRSEYGYTF.